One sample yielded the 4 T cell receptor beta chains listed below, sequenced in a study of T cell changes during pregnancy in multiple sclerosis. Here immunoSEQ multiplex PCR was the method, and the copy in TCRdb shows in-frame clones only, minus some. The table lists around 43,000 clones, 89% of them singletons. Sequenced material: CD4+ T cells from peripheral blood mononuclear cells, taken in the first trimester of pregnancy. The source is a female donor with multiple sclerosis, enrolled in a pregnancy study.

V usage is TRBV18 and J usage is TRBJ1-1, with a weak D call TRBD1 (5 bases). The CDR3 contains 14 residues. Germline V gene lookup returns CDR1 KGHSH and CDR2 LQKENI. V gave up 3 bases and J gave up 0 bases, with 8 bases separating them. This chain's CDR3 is CASSPGLMNTEAFF. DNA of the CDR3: TGTGCCAGCTCACCGGGACTGATGAACACTGAAGCTTTCTTT.

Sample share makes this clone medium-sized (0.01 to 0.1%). The CDR3 region is CASSQWEGVHNEQFF. Written as DNA, the CDR3 is TGCGCCAGCAGCCAGTGGGAGGGGGTCCACAATGAGCAGTTCTTC. V is TRBV4-1 and J is TRBJ2-1, with D tentatively TRBD2 (7 bases). The germline CDR1 and CDR2 sequences are MGHRA and YSYEKL. CDR3 size: 15 residues. Trimming left V 3 bases short and J 5 bases short, with 14 bases between.

As DNA, the CDR3 is TGTGCCAGCAGCCATGACTATGTTTACAATGAGCAGTTCTTC. The encoded protein is CASSHDYVYNEQFF. The chain joins TRBV7-9 to TRBJ2-1; D may be TRBD2 (5 bases). V was shortened by 5 bases and J by 4 bases, with 12 bases between the two germline ends. Germline values: CDR1 SEHNR, CDR2 FQNEAQ (reference sequence). The CDR3 sequence is 14 residues long.

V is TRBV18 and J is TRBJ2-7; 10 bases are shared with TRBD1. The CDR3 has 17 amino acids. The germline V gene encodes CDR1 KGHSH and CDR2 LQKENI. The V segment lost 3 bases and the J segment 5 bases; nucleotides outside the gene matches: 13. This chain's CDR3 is CASSPIERTGGGDEQYF. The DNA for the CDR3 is TGTGCCAGCTCACCCATTGAACGGACAGGGGGAGGCGACGAGCAGTACTTC. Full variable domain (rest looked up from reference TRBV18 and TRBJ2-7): NAGVMQNPRHLVRRRGQEARLRCSPMKGHSHVYWYRQLPEEGLKFMVYLQKENIIDESGMPKERFSAEFPKEGPSILRIQQVVRGDSAAYFCASSPIERTGGGDEQYFGPGTRLTVT.